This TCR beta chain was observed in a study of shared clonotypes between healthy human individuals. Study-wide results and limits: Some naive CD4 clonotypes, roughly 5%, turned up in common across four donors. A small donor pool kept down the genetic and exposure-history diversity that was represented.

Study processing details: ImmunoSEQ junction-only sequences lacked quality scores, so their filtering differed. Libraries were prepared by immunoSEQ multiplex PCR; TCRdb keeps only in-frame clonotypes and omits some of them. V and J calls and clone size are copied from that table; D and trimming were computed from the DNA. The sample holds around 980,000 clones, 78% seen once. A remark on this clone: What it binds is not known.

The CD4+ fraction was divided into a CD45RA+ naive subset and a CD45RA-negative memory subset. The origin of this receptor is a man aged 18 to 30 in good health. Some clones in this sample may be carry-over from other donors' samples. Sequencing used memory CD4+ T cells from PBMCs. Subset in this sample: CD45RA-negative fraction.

The DNA for the CDR3 is TGTGCCAGCAGCTTCAGCAGTAACTATGGCTACACCTTC. Protein product: CASSFSSNYGYTF. This chain uses TRBV5-4 with TRBJ1-2; D remains unclear. V was shortened by 2 bases and J by 1 base, with 6 bases between the two germline ends. Germline assignment: CDR1 SGHNT and CDR2 YYREEE (reference sequence). The CDR3 extends over 13 amino acids.